This T cell receptor (beta chain) comes out of a study of blood T cells in healthy people across ages. Study-level findings and limits: The unsorted PBMCs prevented any conclusive comparison of naive versus antigen-experienced cells. The diversity estimates, figures obtained from one million T cells, were considered underestimates.

V shed 5 bases, J shed 4 bases, and the junction held 7 bases outside the gene matches. The CDR3 covers 15 residues. The germline V gene encodes CDR1 MNHEY and CDR2 SVGAGI. Each sample used at least 6 million PBMCs. Using a J-beta primer mix together with a sample-barcoded 5' primer, a second PCR was run for about 7 to 12 cycles. TCRdb fed the 5' RACE reads into MiXCR, producing one record per CDR3 protein. The table records approximately 810,000 distinct CDR3 sequences, more than 25% of them present only once. This clonotype showed up many times. Its matching antigen is unknown. This sequence joins TRBV6-5 and TRBJ2-1; 8 nucleotides align to TRBD1. This receptor was obtained from a woman older than 75 in good health. The source material was blood. The chain's CDR3 is CASSTDRGFYNEQFF. The CDR3 DNA sequence: TGTGCCAGCAGTACCGACAGGGGATTTTACAATGAGCAGTTCTTC.